This is a list of T cell receptor beta chains from one sample in a study of OX40 agonist ivuxolimab in advanced cancers. Repertoires were generated with immunoSEQ multiplex PCR, while TCRdb's copy carries only in-frame clones and drops some. The sample contains tens of thousands of clones, about 89% of which appear only once. The source material was CD4+ or CD8+ T cells sorted from blood, sampled in a trial of the OX40 agonist ivuxolimab. The receptors stem from an adult with an advanced solid tumor such as melanoma, head and neck, liver or kidney cancer. CDR3s include the opening cysteine and the closing phenylalanine or tryptophan. D genes are given only for firm matches. Where a row states a size, it is once, few, many or the class of an expanded clone; other rows omit it.

abundance: NA
d_gene: NA
j_gene: TRBJ2-5
v_gene: TRBV7-7
CDR3nt: TGTGCCAGCAGCTTAGGAAACACCTACCAAGAGACCCAGTACTTC
CDR3aa: CASSLGNTYQETQYF

abundance: NA
d_gene: TRBD1
j_gene: TRBJ1-4
v_gene: TRBV28
CDR3nt: TGTGCCAGCAGTTTATACTGGACAGGGGGTGGTACTAATGAAAAACTGTTTTTT
CDR3aa: CASSLYWTGGGTNEKLFF

abundance: NA
d_gene: NA
j_gene: TRBJ2-1
v_gene: TRBV5-1
CDR3nt: TGCGCCAGCAGCTTGGTGGGGAGCTCCTACAATGAGCAGTTCTTC
CDR3aa: CASSLVGSSYNEQFF

abundance: NA
d_gene: TRBD1
j_gene: TRBJ2-7
v_gene: TRBV9
CDR3nt: TGTGCCAGCAGCCAACTCACCGGGACAGGTGGTGCCGAGCAGTACTTC
CDR3aa: CASSQLTGTGGAEQYF

abundance: once
d_gene: NA
j_gene: TRBJ2-7
v_gene: TRBV27
CDR3nt: TGTGCCAGCAGTTTATCGCCTGACTACGAGCAGTACTTC
CDR3aa: CASSLSPDYEQYF

abundance: NA
d_gene: TRBD1
j_gene: TRBJ2-1
v_gene: TRBV6-5
CDR3nt: TGTGCCAGCAGTTACTCTGCAGGGGGCTCCTACAATGAGCAGTTCTTC
CDR3aa: CASSYSAGGSYNEQFF

abundance: NA
d_gene: TRBD2
j_gene: TRBJ2-2
v_gene: TRBV27
CDR3nt: TGTGCCAGCCTGCCTAGCGGGAGCACCGGGGAGCTGTTTTTT
CDR3aa: CASLPSGSTGELFF

abundance: NA
d_gene: NA
j_gene: TRBJ2-1
v_gene: TRBV13
CDR3nt: TGTGCCAGCAGCGAACCGAGGGGTTACAATGAGCAGTTCTTC
CDR3aa: CASSEPRGYNEQFF

abundance: NA
d_gene: TRBD2
j_gene: TRBJ2-7
v_gene: TRBV11-2
CDR3nt: TGTGCCAGCAGCTTAGCTAGCGGGACGGCCTACGAGCAGTACTTC
CDR3aa: CASSLASGTAYEQYF

abundance: NA
d_gene: NA
j_gene: TRBJ2-1
v_gene: TRBV5-1
CDR3nt: TGCGCCAGCAGCTTGGAGTCGGCTCCTGAGCAGTTCTTC
CDR3aa: CASSLESAPEQFF

abundance: NA
d_gene: NA
j_gene: TRBJ2-7
v_gene: TRBV5-1
CDR3nt: TGCGCCAGCAGCTTGGGGGGGTTCTCCTACGAGCAGTACTTC
CDR3aa: CASSLGGFSYEQYF

abundance: NA
d_gene: NA
j_gene: TRBJ2-1
v_gene: TRBV4-2
CDR3nt: TGTGCCAGCAGCCAGGGCACAGGTTACAATGAGCAGTTCTTC
CDR3aa: CASSQGTGYNEQFF

abundance: NA
d_gene: NA
j_gene: TRBJ1-5
v_gene: TRBV5-6
CDR3nt: TGTGCCAGCAGCCTAGCGACGCGTAGCAATCAGCCCCAGCATTTT
CDR3aa: CASSLATRSNQPQHF

abundance: once
d_gene: NA
j_gene: TRBJ1-1
v_gene: TRBV7-9
CDR3nt: TGTGCCAGCAGCTTTGACAGGCTTGAAGCTTTCTTT
CDR3aa: CASSFDRLEAFF

abundance: NA
d_gene: NA
j_gene: TRBJ2-3
v_gene: TRBV19
CDR3nt: TGTGCCAGTAGTATAGGGACAGACACAGATACGCAGTATTTT
CDR3aa: CASSIGTDTDTQYF

abundance: NA
d_gene: TRBD1
j_gene: TRBJ2-7
v_gene: TRBV29-1
CDR3nt: TGCAGCGGGGGACAGGGGGACTTCCCCTACGAGCAGTACTTC
CDR3aa: CSGGQGDFPYEQYF

abundance: NA
d_gene: NA
j_gene: TRBJ2-1
v_gene: TRBV9
CDR3nt: TGTGCCAGCAGCGTCCCTCGTGATGAGCAGTTCTTC
CDR3aa: CASSVPRDEQFF

abundance: once
d_gene: NA
j_gene: TRBJ1-2
v_gene: TRBV11-2
CDR3nt: TGTGCCAGCAGCTTGGTCAATGGCTACACCTTC
CDR3aa: CASSLVNGYTF

abundance: NA
d_gene: NA
j_gene: TRBJ2-7
v_gene: TRBV5-1
CDR3nt: TGCGCCAGCAGGAGCACCTTTGGCGAGGGTGTCGAGCAGTACTTC
CDR3aa: CASRSTFGEGVEQYF

abundance: NA
d_gene: NA
j_gene: TRBJ1-2
v_gene: TRBV27
CDR3nt: TGTGCCAGCAGTTTGTCTGGGACAACTTATGGCTACACCTTC
CDR3aa: CASSLSGTTYGYTF

abundance: NA
d_gene: NA
j_gene: TRBJ2-7
v_gene: TRBV27
CDR3nt: TGTGCCAGCAGTTTATACCGGGGAGCGTACGAGCAGTACTTC
CDR3aa: CASSLYRGAYEQYF

abundance: NA
d_gene: TRBD2
j_gene: TRBJ2-1
v_gene: TRBV9
CDR3nt: TGTGCCAGCAGCCCAGCGGGGGTCGATGAGCAGTTCTTC
CDR3aa: CASSPAGVDEQFF

abundance: NA
d_gene: TRBD1
j_gene: TRBJ2-1
v_gene: TRBV19
CDR3nt: TGTGCCAGTAGTATCTCGGACAGGGGGCTGGGAAGTTGGTTCTTC
CDR3aa: CASSISDRGLGSWFF

abundance: NA
d_gene: NA
j_gene: TRBJ2-7
v_gene: TRBV7-9
CDR3nt: TGTGCCAGCAGCTGGATGCGGGACAGATCATCCTACGAGCAGTACTTC
CDR3aa: CASSWMRDRSSYEQYF

abundance: once
d_gene: NA
j_gene: TRBJ2-1
v_gene: TRBV6-5
CDR3nt: TGTGCCAGCAGTTCCCCGGCCGGCGATTTTAAGCAGTTCTTC
CDR3aa: CASSSPAGDFKQFF

abundance: NA
d_gene: NA
j_gene: TRBJ2-3
v_gene: TRBV28
CDR3nt: TGTGCCAGCAGTTTCCTAACTAGCACAGATACGCAGTATTTT
CDR3aa: CASSFLTSTDTQYF

abundance: NA
d_gene: NA
j_gene: TRBJ2-7
v_gene: TRBV7-8
CDR3nt: TGTGCCAGCAGCTTAGGGCCGCACTACGAGCAGTACTTC
CDR3aa: CASSLGPHYEQYF

abundance: NA
d_gene: NA
j_gene: TRBJ2-1
v_gene: TRBV13
CDR3nt: TGTGCCAGCAGCGTAGACGGTAGCTCCTACAATGAGCAGTTCTTC
CDR3aa: CASSVDGSSYNEQFF

abundance: NA
d_gene: TRBD2
j_gene: TRBJ2-3
v_gene: TRBV7-8
CDR3nt: TGTGCCAGCAGCCCATCAAGGCTGGGACTAGCGGGAGGACTTGGGCCGGGCGATACGCAGTATTTT
CDR3aa: CASSPSRLGLAGGLGPGDTQYF

abundance: NA
d_gene: TRBD1
j_gene: TRBJ2-7
v_gene: TRBV6-5
CDR3nt: TGTGCCAGCAGTTACTCGGGACAGTACGAGCAGTACTTC
CDR3aa: CASSYSGQYEQYF

abundance: medium-sized
d_gene: NA
j_gene: TRBJ2-3
v_gene: TRBV21-1
CDR3nt: TGTGCCAGCAGCAAAGTAGTGGCTAGCGGACTCACAGATACGCAGTATTTT
CDR3aa: CASSKVVASGLTDTQYF

abundance: NA
d_gene: NA
j_gene: TRBJ2-7
v_gene: TRBV6-5
CDR3nt: TGTGCCAGCATAATCCCGGGCTACGAGCAGTACTTC
CDR3aa: CASIIPGYEQYF

abundance: NA
d_gene: NA
j_gene: TRBJ2-7
v_gene: TRBV9
CDR3nt: TGTGCCAGCAGCGTGGATGAGGGCTACGAGCAGTACTTC
CDR3aa: CASSVDEGYEQYF

abundance: NA
d_gene: NA
j_gene: TRBJ2-3
v_gene: TRBV7-9
CDR3nt: TGTGCCAGCAGCTTAGTAACCAGGGCGACAGATACGCAGTATTTT
CDR3aa: CASSLVTRATDTQYF

abundance: medium-sized
d_gene: NA
j_gene: TRBJ2-2
v_gene: TRBV18
CDR3nt: TGTGCCAGCTCACCGTCGGACAGTGCTGGCGGGGAGCTGTTTTTT
CDR3aa: CASSPSDSAGGELFF

abundance: NA
d_gene: TRBD1
j_gene: TRBJ2-7
v_gene: TRBV29-1
CDR3nt: TGCAGCGTTTACGGACAGGGTGGTTCAAGCGAGCAGTACTTC
CDR3aa: CSVYGQGGSSEQYF

abundance: NA
d_gene: NA
j_gene: TRBJ2-5
v_gene: TRBV5-1
CDR3nt: TGCGCCAGCAGCTTGGCGCAGGGCCAAGAGACCCAGTACTTC
CDR3aa: CASSLAQGQETQYF

abundance: NA
d_gene: NA
j_gene: TRBJ2-5
v_gene: TRBV28
CDR3nt: TGTGCCAGCAGTCAGATAGTCTATCAAGAGACCCAGTACTTC
CDR3aa: CASSQIVYQETQYF

abundance: NA
d_gene: TRBD1
j_gene: TRBJ1-5
v_gene: TRBV6-1
CDR3nt: TGTGCCAGCATCTGGACAGGGGATAGCAATCAGCCCCAGCATTTT
CDR3aa: CASIWTGDSNQPQHF

abundance: NA
d_gene: NA
j_gene: TRBJ2-2
v_gene: TRBV11-3
CDR3nt: TGTGCCAGCAGCTCCAGGAGAGGTAGCGGAAACACCGGGGAGCTGTTTTTT
CDR3aa: CASSSRRGSGNTGELFF

abundance: NA
d_gene: NA
j_gene: TRBJ2-3
v_gene: TRBV10-2
CDR3nt: TGCGCCAGCAAGTCAGTAATGGACATCACAGATACGCAGTATTTT
CDR3aa: CASKSVMDITDTQYF

abundance: NA
d_gene: TRBD2
j_gene: TRBJ2-7
v_gene: TRBV10-3
CDR3nt: TGTGCCATCAGAGGCGGGAGCTCCTACGAGCAGTACTTC
CDR3aa: CAIRGGSSYEQYF

abundance: NA
d_gene: TRBD1
j_gene: TRBJ2-7
v_gene: TRBV28
CDR3nt: TGTGCCAGCAGCTACAGGGGTAACTTGGATGAGCAGTACTTC
CDR3aa: CASSYRGNLDEQYF

abundance: NA
d_gene: NA
j_gene: TRBJ2-7
v_gene: TRBV19
CDR3nt: TGTGCCAGTAGTCCGGGACTTATCTACGAGCAGTACTTC
CDR3aa: CASSPGLIYEQYF

abundance: NA
d_gene: NA
j_gene: TRBJ2-1
v_gene: TRBV28
CDR3nt: TGTGCCAGCAGGAGCCCTGGATACGATGAGCAGTTCTTC
CDR3aa: CASRSPGYDEQFF

abundance: once
d_gene: TRBD2
j_gene: TRBJ2-1
v_gene: TRBV7-9
CDR3nt: TGTGCCAGCAGCTTATACCGGGGGGGTGTAAATGAGCAGTTCTTC
CDR3aa: CASSLYRGGVNEQFF

abundance: NA
d_gene: TRBD1
j_gene: TRBJ1-4
v_gene: TRBV6-6
CDR3nt: TGTGCCAGCAGTTACTTACAGGGGGCGCTACGGTTT
CDR3aa: CASSYLQGALRF

abundance: NA
d_gene: NA
j_gene: TRBJ2-7
v_gene: TRBV6-1
CDR3nt: TGTGCCAGCCAGACGGGTCAGGGGAACTACGAGCAGTACTTC
CDR3aa: CASQTGQGNYEQYF

abundance: NA
d_gene: NA
j_gene: TRBJ1-1
v_gene: TRBV28
CDR3nt: TGTGCCAGCAGTTTATCTCTAGGTATGAACACTGAAGCTTTCTTT
CDR3aa: CASSLSLGMNTEAFF

abundance: NA
d_gene: NA
j_gene: TRBJ2-7
v_gene: TRBV19
CDR3nt: TGCGCCAGTAGTGGGCCAGGCGAGCAGTACTTC
CDR3aa: CASSGPGEQYF

abundance: NA
d_gene: NA
j_gene: TRBJ2-7
v_gene: TRBV27
CDR3nt: TGTGCCAGCGGCAACATCGCCGGCTCCTACGAGCAGTACTTC
CDR3aa: CASGNIAGSYEQYF